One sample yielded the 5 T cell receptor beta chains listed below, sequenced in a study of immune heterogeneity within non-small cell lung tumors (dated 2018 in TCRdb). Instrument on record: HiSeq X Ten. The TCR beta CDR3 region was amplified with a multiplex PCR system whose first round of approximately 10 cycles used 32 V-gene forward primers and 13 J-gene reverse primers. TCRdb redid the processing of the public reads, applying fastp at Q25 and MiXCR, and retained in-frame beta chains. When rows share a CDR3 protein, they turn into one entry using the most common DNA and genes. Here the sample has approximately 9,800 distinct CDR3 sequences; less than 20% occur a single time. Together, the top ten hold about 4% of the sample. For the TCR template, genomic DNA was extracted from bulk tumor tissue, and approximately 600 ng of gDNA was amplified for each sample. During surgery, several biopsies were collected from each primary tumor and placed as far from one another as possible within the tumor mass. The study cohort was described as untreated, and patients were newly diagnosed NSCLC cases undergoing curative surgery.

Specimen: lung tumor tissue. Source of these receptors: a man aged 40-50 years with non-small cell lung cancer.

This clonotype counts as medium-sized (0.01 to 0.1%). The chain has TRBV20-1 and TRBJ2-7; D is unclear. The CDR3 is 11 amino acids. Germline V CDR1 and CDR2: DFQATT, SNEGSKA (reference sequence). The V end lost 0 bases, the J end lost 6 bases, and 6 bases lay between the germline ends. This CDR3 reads CSARDLGEQYF. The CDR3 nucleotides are TGCAGTGCTAGAGACCTGGGCGAGCAGTACTTC.

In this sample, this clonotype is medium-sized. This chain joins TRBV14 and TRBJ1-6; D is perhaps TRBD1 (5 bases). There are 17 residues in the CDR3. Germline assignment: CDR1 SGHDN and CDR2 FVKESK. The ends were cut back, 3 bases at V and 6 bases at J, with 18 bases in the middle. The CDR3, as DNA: TGTGCCAGCAGCCAGACGGTGGGGCTATGGTCTAATTCACCCCTCCACTTT. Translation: CASSQTVGLWSNSPLHF.

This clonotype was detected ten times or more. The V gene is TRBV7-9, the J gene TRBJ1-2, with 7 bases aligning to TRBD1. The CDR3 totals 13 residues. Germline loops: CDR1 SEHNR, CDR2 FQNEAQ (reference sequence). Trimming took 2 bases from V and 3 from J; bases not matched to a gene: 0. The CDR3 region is CASSLQGDYGYTF. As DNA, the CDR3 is TGTGCCAGCAGCTTACAGGGGGACTATGGCTACACCTTC.

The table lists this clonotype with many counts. The CDR3 reads CASSTGPNQYF. The CDR3 DNA sequence: TGTGCCAGCAGCACGGGACCGAATCAGTACTTC. The chain carries TRBV7-2 and TRBJ2-4; D possibly uses TRBD1 or TRBD2 (5 bases each). V shed 5 bases and J shed 12 bases, with 11 bases lying between them. The CDR3 consists of 11 residues. Germline CDR1 is SGHTA and CDR2 is FQGNSA.

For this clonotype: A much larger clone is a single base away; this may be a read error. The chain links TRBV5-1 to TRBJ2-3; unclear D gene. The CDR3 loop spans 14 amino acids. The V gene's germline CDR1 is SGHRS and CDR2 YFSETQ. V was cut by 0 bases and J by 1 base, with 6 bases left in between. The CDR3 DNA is TGCGCCAGCAGCTTGGTACGGGGCACAGATACGCAGTATTTT. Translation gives CASSLVRGTDTQYF.